This T cell receptor (beta chain) was obtained from a study of graft-versus-host responses after intestinal transplantation. Study-wide background: After anti-thymocyte globulin induction, recipients took tacrolimus and steroids for approximately three years.

TCRdb keeps only in-frame clones here, not all; method: immunoSEQ multiplex PCR. The profile covers about 110,000 clones, with roughly 87% appearing a single time and around 0.73% taken by the ten largest. Study-level results: Within allografts, high graft-versus-host to host-versus-graft clonal ratios were seen among patients with graft-donor T cell macrochimerism. GvH clone levels peaked in circulation, and this peak was associated with early post-transplant HvG declines.

Regarding this clone: The antigen is not known.

Trimming left V 4 bases short and J 8 bases short, with 12 bases between. CDR3 length: 13 amino acids. The germline gives CDR1 MNHNS, CDR2 SASEGT. This chain joins TRBV6-1 and TRBJ2-4, with D tentatively TRBD1 or TRBD2 (7 bases each). The receptor's source is a human donor who was the organ donor for an intestinal transplant. Sequencing was performed on unstimulated CD4+ T cells sorted from spleen or lymph node cells, taken before transplant. The CDR3 protein is CASSGDSGDIQYF. The CDR3 DNA reads TGTGCCAGCAGTGGGGACAGCGGGGACATTCAGTACTTC.